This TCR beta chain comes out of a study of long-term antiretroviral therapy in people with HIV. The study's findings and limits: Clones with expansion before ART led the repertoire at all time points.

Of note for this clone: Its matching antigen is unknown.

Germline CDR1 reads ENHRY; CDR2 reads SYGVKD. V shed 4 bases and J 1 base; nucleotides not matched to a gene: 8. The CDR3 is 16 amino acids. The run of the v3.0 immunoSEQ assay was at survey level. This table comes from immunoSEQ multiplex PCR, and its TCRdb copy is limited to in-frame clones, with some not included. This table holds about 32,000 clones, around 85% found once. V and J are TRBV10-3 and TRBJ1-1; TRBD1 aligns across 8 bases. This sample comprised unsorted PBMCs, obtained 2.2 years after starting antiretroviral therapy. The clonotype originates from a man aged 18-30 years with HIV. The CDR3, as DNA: TGTGCCATCAGTGCCGCAGGGGGCGGGGAGAACACTGAAGCTTTCTTT. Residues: CAISAAGGGENTEAFF.